These T cell receptor beta chains were read from a single sample in a study of vaccination and CD4 T cells after COVID-19. A single record per CDR3 protein comes from TCRdb applying MiXCR to the PCR reads. Altogether roughly 14,000 distinct CDR3 sequences are present, under 25% being singletons, with the ten largest covering roughly 15%. The antigens these receptors bind are not known. Input material: cultured CD4+ T cells from blood. The receptors come from a human donor with COVID-19. Both conserved end residues are part of each CDR3. A D gene is named only where the DNA matches it firmly. Some rows have no size entry. The others give once, few or many, or a class for an expanded clone.

d_call: NA; v_call: TRBV5-1; clone_size: NA; j_call: TRBJ2-3; cdr3_aa: CASSYQSSTDTQYF; cdr3_nt: TGCGCCAGCAGCTACCAATCTAGCACAGATACGCAGTATTTT
d_call: TRBD1; v_call: TRBV5-1; clone_size: NA; j_call: TRBJ2-3; cdr3_aa: CASSRQGGTDTQYF; cdr3_nt: TGCGCCAGCAGCCGACAGGGCGGCACAGATACGCAGTATTTT
d_call: NA; v_call: TRBV5-1; clone_size: NA; j_call: TRBJ1-1; cdr3_aa: CASSLEGKSFGTEAFF; cdr3_nt: TGCGCCAGCAGCTTGGAAGGGAAGTCATTCGGCACTGAAGCTTTCTTT
d_call: NA; v_call: TRBV6-2/TRBV6-3; clone_size: few; j_call: TRBJ2-2; cdr3_aa: CASSFRLLGNTGELFF; cdr3_nt: TGTGCCAGCAGTTTCCGACTATTAGGGAACACCGGGGAGCTGTTTTTT
d_call: NA; v_call: TRBV19; clone_size: NA; j_call: TRBJ2-1; cdr3_aa: CASSISAVDEQFF; cdr3_nt: TGTGCCAGTAGTATTTCGGCAGTCGATGAGCAGTTCTTC
d_call: NA; v_call: TRBV6-5; clone_size: few; j_call: TRBJ1-4; cdr3_aa: CASSSAGHTKEKLFF; cdr3_nt: TGTGCCAGCAGTTCGGCGGGACACACAAAGGAAAAACTGTTTTTT
d_call: NA; v_call: TRBV5-6; clone_size: NA; j_call: TRBJ1-1; cdr3_aa: CASSFQIFGTEAFF; cdr3_nt: TGTGCCAGCAGCTTTCAGATCTTCGGCACTGAAGCTTTCTTT
d_call: NA; v_call: TRBV5-4; clone_size: few; j_call: TRBJ1-1; cdr3_aa: CASSLTALNTEAFF; cdr3_nt: TGTGCCAGCAGCTTAACAGCTTTGAACACTGAAGCTTTCTTT
d_call: TRBD1; v_call: TRBV6-1; clone_size: few; j_call: TRBJ1-3; cdr3_aa: CASSLQGDSGNTIYF; cdr3_nt: TGTGCCAGCAGTCTACAGGGGGACTCTGGAAACACCATATATTTT
d_call: NA; v_call: TRBV30; clone_size: NA; j_call: TRBJ1-4; cdr3_aa: CAWNLREEKLFF; cdr3_nt: TGTGCCTGGAATCTGAGGGAGGAAAAACTGTTTTTT
d_call: TRBD1; v_call: TRBV4-3; clone_size: NA; j_call: TRBJ1-2; cdr3_aa: CASSPDRANYGYTF; cdr3_nt: TGCGCCAGCAGCCCGGACAGGGCAAACTATGGCTACACCTTC
d_call: NA; v_call: TRBV2; clone_size: NA; j_call: TRBJ2-7; cdr3_aa: CASSAGTPREQYF; cdr3_nt: TGTGCCAGCAGTGCCGGGACACCTCGCGAGCAGTACTTC
d_call: NA; v_call: TRBV12-3/TRBV12-4; clone_size: few; j_call: TRBJ2-3; cdr3_aa: CASTGNTDTQYF; cdr3_nt: TGTGCCAGCACGGGAAACACAGATACGCAGTATTTT
d_call: NA; v_call: TRBV20-1; clone_size: medium-sized; j_call: TRBJ2-3; cdr3_aa: CSASPRGGGGSTDTQYF; cdr3_nt: TGCAGTGCGAGCCCCAGAGGGGGCGGGGGTAGCACAGATACGCAGTATTTT
d_call: TRBD1; v_call: TRBV20-1; clone_size: NA; j_call: TRBJ2-5; cdr3_aa: CSPQDRGRGETQYF; cdr3_nt: TGCAGTCCGCAGGACAGGGGGCGCGGGGAGACCCAGTACTTC
d_call: NA; v_call: TRBV11-3; clone_size: NA; j_call: TRBJ2-2; cdr3_aa: CASSLVTWTGELFF; cdr3_nt: TGTGCCAGCAGCTTAGTGACGTGGACAGGGGAGCTGTTTTTT
d_call: NA; v_call: TRBV2; clone_size: NA; j_call: TRBJ2-7; cdr3_aa: CASTRGGAQYF; cdr3_nt: TGTGCCAGCACCCGAGGGGGAGCGCAGTACTTC
d_call: TRBD2; v_call: TRBV20-1; clone_size: medium-sized; j_call: TRBJ2-5; cdr3_aa: CSAFKRGQETQYF; cdr3_nt: TGCAGTGCTTTCAAGCGGGGACAAGAGACCCAGTACTTC
d_call: NA; v_call: TRBV7-9; clone_size: few; j_call: TRBJ1-2; cdr3_aa: CASSLDGTHGYTF; cdr3_nt: TGTGCCAGCAGCTTAGATGGGACACATGGCTACACCTTC
d_call: NA; v_call: TRBV2; clone_size: few; j_call: TRBJ1-3; cdr3_aa: CASSPESSGNTIYF; cdr3_nt: TGTGCCAGCAGTCCCGAGAGCTCTGGAAACACCATATATTTT
d_call: NA; v_call: TRBV5-6; clone_size: few; j_call: TRBJ2-5; cdr3_aa: CASSLEGGGETQYF; cdr3_nt: TGTGCCAGCAGCTTGGAGGGGGGAGGAGAGACCCAGTACTTC
d_call: NA; v_call: TRBV2; clone_size: few; j_call: TRBJ2-1; cdr3_aa: CASRGWVQGSGEQFF; cdr3_nt: TGTGCCAGCAGAGGATGGGTTCAAGGCTCGGGTGAGCAGTTCTTC
d_call: NA; v_call: TRBV18; clone_size: NA; j_call: TRBJ1-5; cdr3_aa: CASSSSRVYNQPQHF; cdr3_nt: TGTGCCAGCTCCTCCTCCAGGGTATACAATCAGCCCCAGCATTTT
d_call: NA; v_call: TRBV19; clone_size: few; j_call: TRBJ2-5; cdr3_aa: CASSAAAGTETQYF; cdr3_nt: TGTGCCAGTAGTGCGGCGGCGGGGACAGAGACCCAGTACTTC
d_call: TRBD1; v_call: TRBV12-3/TRBV12-4; clone_size: NA; j_call: TRBJ1-2; cdr3_aa: CASSPGDRTNYGYTF; cdr3_nt: TGTGCCAGCAGTCCAGGGGACAGAACTAACTATGGCTACACCTTC
d_call: TRBD2; v_call: TRBV7-7; clone_size: few; j_call: TRBJ2-2; cdr3_aa: CASSKLAGGPGTGELFF; cdr3_nt: TGTGCTAGCAGCAAATTAGCGGGGGGCCCGGGCACCGGGGAGCTGTTTTTT
d_call: TRBD1; v_call: TRBV10-3; clone_size: NA; j_call: TRBJ1-5; cdr3_aa: CAISERPGQLRPQPQHF; cdr3_nt: TGTGCCATCAGTGAACGGCCGGGACAGCTCCGTCCTCAGCCCCAGCATTTT
d_call: TRBD2; v_call: TRBV12-3/TRBV12-4; clone_size: few; j_call: TRBJ2-3; cdr3_aa: CASSPSGGRADTQYF; cdr3_nt: TGTGCCAGCAGTCCTAGCGGGGGGCGAGCAGATACGCAGTATTTT
d_call: TRBD2; v_call: TRBV28; clone_size: NA; j_call: TRBJ2-7; cdr3_aa: CASRPNSGGAYEQYF; cdr3_nt: TGTGCCAGCAGGCCCAATAGCGGGGGGGCCTACGAGCAGTACTTC
d_call: TRBD1; v_call: TRBV28; clone_size: few; j_call: TRBJ1-2; cdr3_aa: CASRPGTGGVGYTF; cdr3_nt: TGTGCCAGCAGGCCCGGGACAGGGGGCGTTGGCTACACCTTC
d_call: NA; v_call: TRBV6-5; clone_size: few; j_call: TRBJ1-3; cdr3_aa: CASSYYGAQPGNTIYF; cdr3_nt: TGTGCCAGCAGTTACTATGGGGCGCAACCTGGAAACACCATATATTTT
d_call: TRBD2; v_call: TRBV7-2; clone_size: few; j_call: TRBJ2-1; cdr3_aa: CASSLGGGAVENEQFF; cdr3_nt: TGTGCCAGCAGCTTAGGCGGGGGGGCCGTTGAAAATGAGCAGTTCTTC
d_call: NA; v_call: TRBV7-2; clone_size: NA; j_call: TRBJ1-4; cdr3_aa: CASRPGGAGEKLFF; cdr3_nt: TGTGCCAGCAGACCTGGGGGGGCAGGTGAAAAACTGTTTTTT
d_call: TRBD2; v_call: TRBV24-1; clone_size: NA; j_call: TRBJ2-1; cdr3_aa: CATSRGGVYNEQFF; cdr3_nt: TGTGCCACCTCGCGGGGGGGCGTATACAATGAGCAGTTCTTC
d_call: TRBD1; v_call: TRBV7-9; clone_size: NA; j_call: TRBJ2-5; cdr3_aa: CASFETGGLETQYF; cdr3_nt: TGTGCCAGCTTTGAGACAGGGGGCCTGGAGACCCAGTACTTC
d_call: NA; v_call: TRBV7-9; clone_size: few; j_call: TRBJ1-5; cdr3_aa: CASSNAGVNNQPQHF; cdr3_nt: TGTGCCAGCAGCAACGCAGGTGTTAACAATCAGCCCCAGCATTTT
d_call: NA; v_call: TRBV12-3/TRBV12-4; clone_size: NA; j_call: TRBJ1-3; cdr3_aa: CASSFALNTIYF; cdr3_nt: TGTGCCAGCAGTTTCGCCCTGAACACCATATATTTT
d_call: NA; v_call: TRBV7-2; clone_size: few; j_call: TRBJ2-3; cdr3_aa: CASSVLQGDTQYF; cdr3_nt: TGTGCCAGCAGCGTGTTACAGGGAGATACGCAGTATTTT
d_call: NA; v_call: TRBV7-9; clone_size: medium-sized; j_call: TRBJ1-5; cdr3_aa: CASSLDKGSNQPQHF; cdr3_nt: TGTGCCAGCAGCTTGGATAAGGGTTCCAATCAGCCCCAGCATTTT
d_call: NA; v_call: TRBV5-3; clone_size: NA; j_call: TRBJ1-2; cdr3_aa: CASSFTYGYTF; cdr3_nt: TGTGCCAGCAGCTTCACGTATGGCTACACCTTC
d_call: NA; v_call: TRBV6-1; clone_size: NA; j_call: TRBJ1-1; cdr3_aa: CASRKDGGNTEAFF; cdr3_nt: TGTGCCAGCAGGAAGGACGGGGGAAACACTGAAGCTTTCTTT
d_call: NA; v_call: TRBV19; clone_size: NA; j_call: TRBJ1-4; cdr3_aa: CASSTDSNGGNEKLFF; cdr3_nt: TGTGCCAGTAGTACTGACTCCAACGGGGGTAATGAAAAACTGTTTTTT
d_call: NA; v_call: TRBV6-5; clone_size: NA; j_call: TRBJ1-3; cdr3_aa: CASSSDSHFRGNTIYF; cdr3_nt: TGTGCCAGCAGTTCGGACAGCCATTTCAGGGGAAACACCATATATTTT
d_call: NA; v_call: TRBV6-1; clone_size: NA; j_call: TRBJ2-5; cdr3_aa: CASSSTRQGQETQYF; cdr3_nt: TGTGCCAGCAGCTCGACCCGGCAGGGCCAAGAGACCCAGTACTTC
d_call: NA; v_call: TRBV7-2; clone_size: NA; j_call: TRBJ2-7; cdr3_aa: CASSLVGIGIAYEQYF; cdr3_nt: TGTGCCAGCAGCTTAGTGGGTATAGGGATAGCCTACGAGCAGTACTTC
d_call: NA; v_call: TRBV5-5; clone_size: once; j_call: TRBJ2-2; cdr3_aa: CASSMLLDAGELFF; cdr3_nt: TGTGCCAGCAGCATGCTACTAGACGCCGGGGAGCTGTTTTTT
d_call: NA; v_call: TRBV6-2/TRBV6-3; clone_size: few; j_call: TRBJ1-1; cdr3_aa: CASSLPTANTEAFF; cdr3_nt: TGTGCCAGCAGCCTACCGACAGCCAACACTGAAGCTTTCTTT
d_call: NA; v_call: TRBV7-3; clone_size: NA; j_call: TRBJ2-1; cdr3_aa: CASSPRAGREQFF; cdr3_nt: TGTGCCAGCAGCCCTAGGGCCGGGCGTGAGCAGTTCTTC